The rows below give T cell receptor beta chains drawn from one sample of a study of glioma-infiltrating T cells. TCRdb analysed the multiplex PCR reads with MiXCR anew, one entry per CDR3 protein. The sample shows over 15,000 distinct CDR3 sequences, nearly 60% of them seen only once. The material sequenced was glioma tissue, nonneoplastic brain tissue, or PBMCs (not recorded which). These receptors were collected from a human donor with low-grade glioma or glioblastoma, undergoing nonglioma brain surgery, or in good health (not recorded which). CDR3s include the opening cysteine and the closing phenylalanine or tryptophan. D genes are given only for firm matches. Clone size is not always given. Where it is, it says once, few, many or a class for expanded clones.

clone_size	d_call	v_call	j_call	cdr3_aa	cdr3_nt
NA	NA	TRBV10-2	TRBJ1-2	CASSDPTYQSDGYTF	TGCGCCAGCAGTGACCCCACCTACCAGAGCGATGGCTACACCTTC
many	TRBD2	TRBV10-3	TRBJ2-5	CAISASGGGETQYF	TGTGCCATCAGTGCTAGCGGGGGAGGGGAGACCCAGTACTTC
NA	NA	TRBV28	TRBJ2-5	CAIAGRNQGTQYF	TGTGCCATTGCAGGGAGGAATCAAGGGACCCAGTACTTC
NA	TRBD2	TRBV6-2/TRBV6-3	TRBJ2-3	CASKTSGAQDTQYF	TGTGCCAGCAAAACTAGCGGGGCCCAGGACACGCAGTATTTT
NA	TRBD1	TRBV12-3/TRBV12-4	TRBJ1-1	CASSPPGQILTEAFF	TGTGCCAGCAGCCCTCCGGGACAGATTTTAACTGAAGCTTTCTTT
NA	NA	TRBV15	TRBJ1-1	CATSSQFTGEADTEAFF	TGTGCCACCAGCAGTCAGTTTACGGGGGAGGCGGACACTGAAGCTTTCTTT
NA	TRBD2	TRBV29-1	TRBJ2-1	CSVREAGAYNEQFF	TGCAGCGTAAGAGAAGCGGGGGCCTACAATGAGCAGTTCTTC
once	TRBD2	TRBV10-2	TRBJ2-3	CASSAGLAGGADTQYF	TGCGCCAGCAGTGCGGGACTAGCGGGAGGGGCAGATACGCAGTATTTT
many	NA	TRBV5-1	TRBJ1-1	CASSTYSQNTEAFF	TGCGCCAGCAGCACCTATAGTCAGAACACTGAAGCTTTCTTT
NA	TRBD2	TRBV27	TRBJ2-1	CASSPRATSGVARYYNEQFF	TGTGCCAGCAGTCCCCGAGCGACTAGCGGAGTAGCCCGCTACTACAATGAGCAGTTCTTC
many	NA	TRBV7-7	TRBJ1-4	CASSEGGSNEKLFF	TGTGCTAGCAGCGAGGGGGGATCTAATGAAAAACTGTTTTTT
NA	NA	TRBV6-1	TRBJ2-7	CSSAGASYEQYF	TGTTCCAGTGCAGGGGCCTCCTACGAGCAGTACTTC
NA	NA	TRBV6-1	TRBJ2-3	CASGRTDTQYF	TGTGCCAGCGGACGGACAGATACGCAGTATTTT
few	TRBD2	TRBV27	TRBJ2-1	CASSSAGLAGIINEQFF	TGTGCCAGCAGTTCCGCCGGACTAGCGGGTATAATCAATGAGCAGTTCTTC
many	NA	TRBV10-2	TRBJ2-3	CASSGGTSGTQYF	TGCGCCAGCAGTGGGGGGACATCCGGGACGCAGTATTTT
NA	TRBD2	TRBV20-1	TRBJ2-5	CSALGLAGTQYF	TGCAGTGCCCTGGGACTAGCGGGAACCCAGTACTTC
medium-sized	NA	TRBV6-1	TRBJ2-2	CASSEGYGTGELFF	TGTGCCAGCAGTGAAGGATATGGCACCGGGGAGCTGTTTTTT
NA	NA	TRBV20-1	TRBJ2-4	CSASVAGGAKNIQHF	NA
medium-sized	NA	TRBV7-6	TRBJ2-5	CASSLIRGQETQYF	TGTGCCAGCAGCTTGATACGGGGCCAAGAGACCCAGTACTTC
few	TRBD1	TRBV20-1	TRBJ1-2	CSARNRDREAGYTF	TGCAGTGCTAGAAACCGGGACAGAGAAGCTGGCTACACCTTC
NA	NA	TRBV6-1	TRBJ2-7	CASSATYEQYF	TGTGCCAGCAGTGCAACCTACGAGCAGTACTTC
NA	NA	TRBV5-5	TRBJ2-2	CASSFAGNIDTGELFF	TGTGCCAGCAGCTTTGCGGGGAATATAGACACCGGGGAGCTGTTTTTT
NA	NA	TRBV20-1	TRBJ2-3	CSAFGSGTDTQYF	TGCAGTGCTTTTGGAAGCGGCACAGATACGCAGTATTTT
NA	NA	TRBV20-1	TRBJ1-6	CSARDGGSSYNSPLHF	TGCAGTGCTAGAGATGGCGGGAGCTCCTATAATTCACCCCTCCACTTT
NA	NA	TRBV6-6	TRBJ1-1	CSSSYSTSEAFF	TGTTCCAGCAGTTACTCGACCAGTGAAGCTTTCTTT
NA	NA	TRBV27	TRBJ1-1	CASSSTVPSTEAFF	TGTGCCAGCAGTTCAACGGTCCCGTCCACTGAAGCTTTCTTT
NA	NA	TRBV29-1	TRBJ1-2	CSVEDIAFGYGYTF	TGCAGCGTTGAAGATATAGCGTTCGGTTATGGCTACACCTTC
NA	NA	TRBV5-1	TRBJ2-7	CASSLESYEQYF	TGCGCCAGCAGCTTGGAGTCCTACGAGCAGTACTTC
medium-sized	NA	TRBV7-2	TRBJ2-1	CASSFPGQYNEQFF	TGTGCCAGCAGCTTCCCAGGCCAGTACAATGAGCAGTTCTTC
few	NA	TRBV2	TRBJ1-5	CASSLRPGNQPQHF	TGTGCCAGCAGCCTTAGGCCGGGGAATCAGCCCCAGCATTTT
NA	TRBD1	TRBV7-2	TRBJ2-7	CASSRDRKYEQYF	TGTGCCAGCAGCCGGGACAGGAAGTACGAGCAGTACTTC
many	NA	TRBV28	TRBJ2-5	CASNPRIQETQYF	TGTGCCAGCAACCCAAGAATCCAGGAGACCCAGTACTTC
NA	NA	TRBV27	TRBJ2-3	CASSLFRGSGTDTQYF	TGTGCCAGCAGTTTATTCCGGGGGTCCGGCACAGATACGCAGTATTTT
NA	TRBD1	TRBV27	TRBJ1-5	CASSLYDRGFDSAQPKHF	TGTGCCAGCAGCTTATACGACAGGGGGTTCGACTCCGCTCAGCCCAAGCATTTT
NA	NA	TRBV7-2	TRBJ2-3	CASSSGRATDTQYF	TGTGCCAGCAGCTCGGGGAGAGCCACAGATACGCAGTATTTT
NA	NA	TRBV20-1	TRBJ2-1	CSAPAGTSSREQFF	TGCAGTGCTCCTGCGGGTACTAGTAGCCGCGAGCAGTTCTTC
NA	TRBD1	TRBV7-2	TRBJ1-2	CASSFGTGFGYTF	TGCGCCAGCAGCTTCGGGACAGGGTTTGGCTACACCTTC